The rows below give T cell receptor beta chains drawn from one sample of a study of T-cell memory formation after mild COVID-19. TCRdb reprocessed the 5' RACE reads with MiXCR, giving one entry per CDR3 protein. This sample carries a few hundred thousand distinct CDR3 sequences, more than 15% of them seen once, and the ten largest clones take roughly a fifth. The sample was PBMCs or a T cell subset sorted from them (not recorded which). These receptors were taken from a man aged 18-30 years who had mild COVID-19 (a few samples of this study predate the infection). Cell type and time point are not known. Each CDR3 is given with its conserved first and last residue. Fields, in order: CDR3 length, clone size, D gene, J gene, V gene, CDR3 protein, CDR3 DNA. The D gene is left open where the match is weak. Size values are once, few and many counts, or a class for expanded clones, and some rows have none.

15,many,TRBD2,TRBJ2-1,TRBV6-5,CASSYAHGGVDEQFF,TGTGCCAGCAGTTACGCCCACGGGGGGGTCGATGAGCAGTTCTTC
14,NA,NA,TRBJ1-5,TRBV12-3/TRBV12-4,CASSIDGGHQPQHF,TGTGCCAGCAGTATTGACGGGGGCCATCAGCCCCAGCATTTT
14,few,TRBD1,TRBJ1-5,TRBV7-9,CASSGTESNQPQHF,TGTGCCAGCAGCGGGACAGAAAGTAATCAGCCCCAGCATTTT
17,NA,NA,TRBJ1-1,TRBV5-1,CASSLTGSAVANTEAFF,TGCGCCAGCAGCTTGACAGGGTCGGCGGTCGCGAACACTGAAGCTTTCTTT
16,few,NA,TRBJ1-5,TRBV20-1,CSARDQGRGGNQPQHF,TGCAGTGCTAGAGATCAAGGCAGGGGCGGCAATCAGCCCCAGCATTTT
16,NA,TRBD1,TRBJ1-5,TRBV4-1,CASSLRQGASNQPQHF,TGCGCCAGCAGCCTCCGACAGGGAGCCAGCAATCAGCCCCAGCATTTT
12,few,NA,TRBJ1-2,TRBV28,CASSLRQYGYTF,TGTGCCAGCAGTTTACGTCAGTATGGCTACACCTTC
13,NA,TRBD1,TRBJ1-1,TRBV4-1,CASSQDRGRGAFF,TGCGCCAGCAGCCAAGACAGGGGGCGCGGAGCTTTCTTT
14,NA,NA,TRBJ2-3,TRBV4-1,CASSQALSTDTQYF,TGCGCCAGCAGCCAAGCCCTTTCCACAGATACGCAGTATTTT
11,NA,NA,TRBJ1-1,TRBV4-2,CASSQGGEAFF,TGTGCCAGCAGCCAAGGGGGTGAAGCTTTCTTT
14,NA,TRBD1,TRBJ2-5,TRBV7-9,CASIPSGGEETQYF,TGTGCCAGCATCCCCTCAGGGGGAGAAGAGACCCAGTACTTC
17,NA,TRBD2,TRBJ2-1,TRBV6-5,CASSYSPGRGKAMEQFF,TGTGCCAGCAGTTACTCACCCGGGAGGGGGAAAGCCATGGAGCAGTTCTTC
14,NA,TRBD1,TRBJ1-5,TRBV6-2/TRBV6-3,CASRNTGGGQPQHF,TGTGCCAGCCGAAATACAGGGGGCGGACAGCCCCAGCATTTT
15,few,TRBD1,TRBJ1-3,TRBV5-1,CASSTGQGGENTIYF,TGCGCCAGCAGCACGGGACAGGGCGGTGAAAACACCATATATTTT
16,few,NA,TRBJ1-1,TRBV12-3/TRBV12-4,CASSLIGGHRNTEAFF,TGTGCCAGCAGTTTAATCGGCGGACACAGGAACACTGAAGCTTTCTTT
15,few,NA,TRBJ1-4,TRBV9,CASSASGMGDEKLFF,TGTGCCAGCAGCGCGTCAGGGATGGGTGATGAAAAACTGTTTTTT
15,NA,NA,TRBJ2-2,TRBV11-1,CASSFQPEGPGELFF,TGTGCCAGCAGCTTCCAACCCGAGGGCCCCGGGGAGCTGTTTTTT
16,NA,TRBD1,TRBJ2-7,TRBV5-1,CASSPFTGVGENEQYF,TGCGCCAGCAGCCCGTTCACAGGGGTCGGTGAGAACGAGCAGTACTTC
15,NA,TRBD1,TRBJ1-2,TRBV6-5,CASRTRTGSNYGYTF,TGTGCCAGCAGAACCCGGACAGGAAGTAACTATGGCTACACCTTC
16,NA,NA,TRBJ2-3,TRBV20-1,CSARDDWTGSTDTQYF,TGCAGTGCTAGAGATGACTGGACGGGGAGCACAGATACGCAGTATTTT
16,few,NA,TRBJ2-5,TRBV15,CATSRVAYASQETQYF,TGTGCCACCAGCAGAGTAGCCTACGCGTCTCAAGAGACCCAGTACTTC
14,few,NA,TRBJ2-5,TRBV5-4,CASSPNDRQETQYF,TGTGCCAGCAGCCCGAACGACAGGCAAGAGACCCAGTACTTC
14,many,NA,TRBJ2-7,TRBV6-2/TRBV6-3,CASSLRTGLTAQYF,TGTGCCAGCAGCCTACGGACCGGACTGACGGCGCAGTACTTC
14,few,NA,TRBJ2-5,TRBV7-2,CASSFRKPEETQYF,TGTGCCAGCAGCTTTAGGAAGCCTGAAGAGACCCAGTACTTC
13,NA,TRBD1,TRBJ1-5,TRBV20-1,CSAHRGLNQPQHF,TGCAGTGCTCACAGGGGTCTCAATCAGCCCCAGCATTTT
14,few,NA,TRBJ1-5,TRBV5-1,CASSLGGSRQPQHF,TGCGCCAGCAGCCTGGGGGGTTCTCGTCAGCCCCAGCATTTT
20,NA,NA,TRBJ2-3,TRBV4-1,CASSQRLGSWPQIGTDTQYF,TGCGCCAGCAGCCAACGATTGGGCTCTTGGCCCCAGATTGGGACAGATACGCAGTATTTT
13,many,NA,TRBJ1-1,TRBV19,CASSAQGSTEAFF,TGTGCCAGTAGTGCTCAGGGCAGCACTGAAGCTTTCTTT
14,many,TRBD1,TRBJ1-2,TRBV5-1,CASSPGQGNDGYTF,TGCGCCAGCAGCCCGGGACAGGGTAATGATGGCTACACCTTC
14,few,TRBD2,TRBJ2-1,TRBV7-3,CASSPTSVRDEQFF,TGTGCCAGCAGCCCAACTAGCGTCCGGGATGAGCAGTTCTTC
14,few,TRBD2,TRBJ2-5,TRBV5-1,CASSLSLAAESQYF,TGCGCCAGCAGCTTGAGTCTAGCGGCCGAATCCCAGTACTTC
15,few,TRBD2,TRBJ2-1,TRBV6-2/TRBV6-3,CASRFRGLADYEQFF,TGTGCCAGCAGATTCCGAGGACTAGCAGACTATGAGCAGTTCTTC
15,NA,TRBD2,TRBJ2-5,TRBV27,CASSFAPGGGETQYF,TGTGCCAGCAGTTTCGCCCCGGGGGGAGGGGAGACCCAGTACTTC
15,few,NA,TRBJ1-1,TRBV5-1,CASSLGTGPNTEAFF,TGCGCCAGCAGCTTGGGGACGGGGCCGAACACTGAAGCTTTCTTT